This T cell receptor (beta chain) was recorded in a study of T-cell reconstitution after alpha-beta-depleted transplantation in children. It was with unique molecular identifiers that the TCRbeta library was prepared. A single record per CDR3 protein comes from TCRdb applying MiXCR to the PCR reads. The repertoire holds around 680,000 distinct CDR3 sequences, roughly 17% seen once, with 1.1% in the top ten. This clonotype was counted ten times or more. CDR1 is DFQATT, CDR2 SNEGSKA, per germline (reference sequence). J lost 6 bases, V lost 0 bases, and 9 bases had no gene match. The CDR3 contains 17 residues.

The rearrangement links TRBV20-1 to TRBJ1-6; 9 nucleotides line up with TRBD1. This clonotype was obtained from a human donor who donated a stem cell graft to a child with acute myeloid leukemia. Sequenced here: PBMCs from the stem cell graft donor, sampled from the stem cell graft. The CDR3 DNA reads TGCAGTGCTAGAGACATTACAGGGGGCAGGGGTAATTCACCCCTCCACTTT. This translates into CSARDITGGRGNSPLHF.